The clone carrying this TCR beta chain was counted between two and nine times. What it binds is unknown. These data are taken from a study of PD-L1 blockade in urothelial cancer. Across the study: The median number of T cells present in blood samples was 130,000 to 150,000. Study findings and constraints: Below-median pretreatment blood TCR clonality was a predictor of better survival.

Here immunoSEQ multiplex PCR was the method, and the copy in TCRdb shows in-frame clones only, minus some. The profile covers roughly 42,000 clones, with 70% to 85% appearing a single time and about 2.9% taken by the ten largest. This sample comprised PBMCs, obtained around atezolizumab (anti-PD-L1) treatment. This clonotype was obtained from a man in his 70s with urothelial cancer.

DNA of the CDR3: TGTGCCAGCAGCCCCCGGGGGCTAGCGGGAGCAGATACGCAGTATTTT. Its translation: CASSPRGLAGADTQYF. The chain joins TRBV7-9 to TRBJ2-3; 10 bases fit TRBD2. With V trimmed by 5 bases and J by 4 bases, 9 bases remained unmatched. Germline V CDR1 and CDR2: SEHNR, FQNEAQ (reference sequence). The CDR3 length is 16 residues. The full variable domain, rest sourced from reference TRBV7-9 and TRBJ2-3, is DTGVSQNPRHKITKRGQNVTFRCDPISEHNRLYWYRQTLGQGPEFLTYFQNEAQLEKSRLLSDRFSAERPKGSFSTLEIQRTEQGDSAMYLCASSPRGLAGADTQYFGPGTRLTVL.